This record concerns one T cell receptor beta chain sequence. There is no known antigen for this receptor. It has no much larger one-base neighbor in the sample; base qualities were not kept. This specimen's time point label, interpreted: 2014-2015 season, 7 days after vaccination. Adults were given seasonal inactivated influenza vaccine (Fluvarix), and sorted blood CD4 subsets were followed by TCRB sequencing before and after vaccination. To be eligible, subjects had to live in the community and must not have received influenza vaccine in the previous 6 months. Subjects were excluded for influenza vaccine contraindications, substance abuse, HIV/AIDS, active malignancy, immunomodulatory medication, or active illness such as respiratory infection. At each time point, about 35 to 110 mL of blood was collected. Either Ficoll-Paque PLUS or SepMate separation was used to isolate PBMC. As a non-Tfh comparison subset, CXCR5- memory CD4 T cells were sorted. Cell subsets were sorted from PBMC on a BD FACS Aria before DNA extraction.

The V end loses 6 bases and the J end loses 5 bases, and a stretch of 14 bases separates them. From the cysteine through the phenylalanine, the CDR3 covers 14 amino acids. Of all the DNA, just the CDR3 is kept, 42 bases in frame from base 1. Reading the germline V gene gives CDR1 SGDLS and CDR2 YYNGEE. Preparation of the library involved the immunoSEQ multiplex PCR assay. Adaptive Biotechnologies carried out TCRB amplification, library preparation, sequencing and preliminary bioinformatics at Survey level resolution. In the original analysis: Clonality was computed in R as 1 minus normalized Shannon entropy; the Gini index was calculated with the R package ineq. Overlap score was the summed counts of shared sequences divided by total counts of all sequences in both compared samples. The significance of shared clonotypes was tested with Fisher's exact test, assuming a theoretical repertoire of 10^7 TCRB sequences. The clones in this table, taken by TCRdb from immuneACCESS, are in-frame only. Not every clone is retained; where verified, under half of the shortfall comes from an unresolved V gene, and the cause of the rest is unknown. Clone size and the V and J calls come from that table; the DNA yielded D and trimming. The sample table records around 4,300 clones; roughly 80% of these occur just once. The ten largest account for under 0.95% of the sample.

The entry originates in a study of follicular helper T cells after annual influenza vaccination (dated by TCRdb to about 2017). Turning to the overall study: Blood was drawn on days 0, 7 and 28 after each seasonal influenza vaccination. Multi-year samples were obtained from six subjects, with two vaccination seasons covered for a few subjects and three seasons covered for two subjects. To study recall of cTfh clones, some subjects were followed across successive annual vaccinations spanning the 2013-2014, 2014-2015 and 2015-2016 seasons. The 2013-2014 samples were cryopreserved, while the 2015 samples were processed right after collection. One week after vaccination, a second recruited cohort of about a dozen subjects (Table S1) displayed a similar ICOS+CD38+ cTfh response. Points the paper makes about the study in general: In the assessment of influenza clone enrichment, the possibility that the much larger non-cTfh compartments were undersampled could not be ruled out. ICOS+CD38+ cTfh clonality correlated with the frequency of that population, and its change correlated with the change in circulating plasmablast frequency. Successive annual vaccinations recalled a recurrent oligoclonal ICOS+CD38+ cTfh response that contained tetramer and AIM influenza-specific clonotypes. Rare clonotypes could not be sampled because productive TCRB sequences were recovered from only roughly 9-20% of the analyzed cells. Day 7 ICOS+CD38+ clones were most often found later in ICOS-CD38- cTfh, suggesting that subset may serve as a memory reservoir.

Specimen: CXCR5- memory CD4+ T cells sorted from blood, collected 7 days after influenza vaccination. The cell subset or site label, as the study defines it: CXCR5- memory CD4 T cells. The chain couples TRBV9 to TRBJ2-2, and TRBD1 may be the D gene, going by 5 matching bases. The receptor was isolated from an adult who received the influenza vaccine. The DNA is as follows: TGTGCCAGCACCGTCCCAGGGCATACCGGGGAGCTGTTTTTT. Its amino acids are CASTVPGHTGELFF.